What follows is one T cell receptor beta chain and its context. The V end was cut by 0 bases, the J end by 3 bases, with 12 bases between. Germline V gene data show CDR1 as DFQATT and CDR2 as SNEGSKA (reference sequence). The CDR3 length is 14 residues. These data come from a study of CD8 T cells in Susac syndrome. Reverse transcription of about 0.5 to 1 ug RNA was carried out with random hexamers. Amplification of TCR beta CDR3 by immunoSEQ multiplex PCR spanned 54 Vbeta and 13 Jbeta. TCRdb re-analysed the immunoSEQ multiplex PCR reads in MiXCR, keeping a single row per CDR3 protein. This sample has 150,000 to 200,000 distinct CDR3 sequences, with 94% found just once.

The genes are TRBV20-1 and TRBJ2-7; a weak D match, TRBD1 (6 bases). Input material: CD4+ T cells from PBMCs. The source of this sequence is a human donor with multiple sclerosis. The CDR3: CSARDVKGVYEQYF. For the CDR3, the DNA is TGCAGTGCTAGAGATGTGAAGGGGGTCTACGAGCAGTACTTC.